A single T cell receptor beta chain is shown here with its context. Using immunoSEQ multiplex PCR, the repertoire was profiled, and TCRdb retains in-frame clones only, with some absent. The sample shows over 650,000 clones, around 87% of them seen only once. These data come from a study of shared T cell receptors in the human thymus. Trimming cost V 8 bases and J 4 bases, with 15 bases left between them. This CDR3 is built from 13 residues. Germline-derived CDR1 and CDR2 are MNHEY and SMNVEV (reference sequence). The same data also went into a second study, on human thymus T cells.

The receptor was derived from a boy younger than two with a congenital heart defect. V is TRBV27 and J is TRBJ2-7; D might be TRBD2 (6 bases). Sample: thymocytes. Here the CDR3 reads CASWRADSYEQYF. In nucleotides, the CDR3 is TGTGCCAGCTGGAGGGCAGACAGTTACGAGCAGTACTTC.